The rows below give T cell receptor beta chains drawn from one sample of a study of blood T cell repertoires in COVID-19. The method was immunoSEQ multiplex PCR; TCRdb's version includes in-frame clones alone and lacks a portion of them. The table shows about 300,000 clones, with 70% to 90% occurring only once. Sequencing was done on a sample of PBMCs or T cells enriched from blood (not recorded which). The receptors originated from a woman in her 30s who had recovered from COVID-19. Both conserved end residues are part of each CDR3. Each record gives: V gene, J gene, CDR3 protein.

>TRBV5-1|TRBJ1-3
CASSLDRPSGNTIYF
>TRBV4-1|TRBJ2-4
CASSPWPAGMAKNIQYF
>TRBV5-1|TRBJ1-1
CASSSTADTEAFF
>TRBV19|TRBJ1-6
CASSIDSQGRNSPLHF
>TRBV7-8|TRBJ1-2
CASSLLDSMYGYTF
>TRBV6-1|TRBJ1-5
CASSGGTGKSNQPQHF
>TRBV7-2|TRBJ2-2
CASSLDRPNTGELFF
>TRBV7-9|TRBJ2-3
CASSLVAPSDTQYF
>TRBV13|TRBJ1-2
CASSPPVWSSGYGYTF
>TRBV6-6|TRBJ2-2
CASKDGQGPPTGELFF
>TRBV30|TRBJ2-3
CAWSDSVTSGGDTQYF
>TRBV5-1|TRBJ2-5
CASSFRPPEYQETQYF
>TRBV9|TRBJ1-3
CASSTEVDSGNTIYF
>TRBV21-1|TRBJ1-6
CASSKAFGQGPHANNSPLHF
>TRBV6-2/TRBV6-3|TRBJ1-2
CASSWLQGAQGYTF
>TRBV9|TRBJ2-7
CASSETTGPYEQYF
>TRBV12-3/TRBV12-4|TRBJ1-1
CASRTGWRTEAFF
>TRBV7-2|TRBJ1-1
CASSPLNTEAFF
>TRBV5-1|TRBJ1-2
CASSLDGGTNYGYTF
>TRBV5-1|TRBJ1-1
CASSLGAGMNTEAFF
>TRBV29-1|TRBJ2-1
CSVEPSTGGANEQFF
>TRBV6-5|TRBJ1-6
CASRSGQRNSPLHF
>TRBV4-2|TRBJ2-2
CASSQESLSNTGELFF
>TRBV7-6|TRBJ1-1
CASSAPGQGVTEAFF
>TRBV20-1|TRBJ1-2
CSASMVEGSHGYTF